This TCR beta chain was found in a study of T-cell reconstitution after alpha-beta-depleted transplantation in children (dated by TCRdb to 2016 to 2017). Looking at the study overall: Using TCR repertoire profiling, the study quantitatively followed how T-cell immune reconstitution unfolded in children after TCRalphabeta/CD19-depleted allogeneic hematopoietic cell transplantation. Broader findings and caveats from the paper: The frequencies of hyperexpanded clones fell over the following months, and after one year, T-cell counts and TCRbeta diversity were mostly attributed to newly produced T cells. In some patients, the high TCRbeta diversity seen at day 60 was put down to recipient T cells and intrathymic progenitors that had survived conditioning. About two months after transplant, the apparently early recovery of alphabetaT-cell counts reportedly depended on just several hundred clones that had expanded rapidly and came from non-depleted graft cells.

Per the publication, the treatment or condition label means: allogeneic hematopoietic cell transplantation with graft depleted of TCRalphabeta T cells and CD19 B cells. TCRalphabeta/CD19-depleted allogeneic hematopoietic cell grafts were given to the transplant recipients, all of whom were children. After removal of 3 bases from V and 2 bases from J, the junction retains 5 bases not matched to a gene. From the cysteine through the phenylalanine, the CDR3 covers 14 amino acids. The read is trimmed to its CDR3 DNA, 42 bases read in frame from base 1. Based on the germline V gene (reference sequence), the CDR1 and CDR2 sequences are DFQATT and SNEGSKA. Comments on this clonotype: No cognate antigen has been identified for it. Per-base qualities were not stored, and no clone one base away is much larger.

The library was generated by PCR. Sequencing instrument: Illumina HiSeq 2500. To normalize quantification of the TCRbeta repertoire, the TCR libraries were built with molecular barcoding that relied on unique molecular identifiers. The public reads were quality trimmed at Q25 with fastp and then assembled into clones with MiXCR by TCRdb, keeping productive beta chains. Each CDR3 protein gets just one entry, which takes the most common genes and DNA from the rows behind it. The sample data list 450,000 to 600,000 distinct CDR3 sequences, and roughly 13% of these were observed just once. The ten biggest clones cover approximately 2% of the sample.

The TCR comes from a male patient aged 5 to 17 who had a stem cell transplant for acute myeloid leukemia, so the T cells may come from the graft donor. The sequence joins TRBV20-1 to TRBJ2-5; TRBD1 lines up with 8 middle nucleotides. The material sequenced was PBMCs, mostly from graft donor cells, taken 360 days after TCRalphabeta/CD19-depleted stem cell transplant. Read as DNA, the sequence is TGCAGTGCTAGCTCCAGGGGGCTACAAGAGACCCAGTACTTC. This is translated as CSASSRGLQETQYF.